This paragraph reports one T cell receptor beta chain. Its matching antigen is unknown. TCRdb re-called the 5' RACE reads and shows each CDR3 protein once, DNA omitted. The sample has a few hundred thousand distinct CDR3 sequences. The CDR3 runs to 14 residues. Germline CDR1 SGHRS, CDR2 YFSETQ. The sample is drawn from a study of monozygotic twins with inflammatory bowel disease. Study-level results: Telling different T cell subtypes apart from each other was not possible. Repertoire similarity did not separate concordant from discordant twins, possibly from limited power.

J is TRBJ2-6 and V is TRBV5-1. This TCR derives from a human donor with ulcerative colitis or Crohn's disease, or a healthy co-twin of an affected twin (not recorded which). The sequencing sample was made of blood. The CDR3 region is CASRDSSGANVLTF.